This is a list of T cell receptor beta chains from one sample in a study of technical replicates of blood from a handful of donors. Repertoires were generated with immunoSEQ multiplex PCR, while TCRdb's copy carries only in-frame clones and drops some. The sample records about 71,000 clones, around nine tenths being singletons. Sequencing was carried out using PBMCs. These receptors were taken from a human donor in good health. Some clones in this sample may be carry-over from other donors' samples. Each CDR3 is given with its conserved first and last residue. A D gene is named only where the DNA matches it firmly.

j_call d_call v_call cdr3_aa
TRBJ1-2 TRBD1 TRBV7-2 CASSPDRGGGYTF
TRBJ1-2 TRBD1 TRBV6-5 CASRFTGEFNGYTF
TRBJ2-1 TRBD2 TRBV9 CASRPGLAGAVSSYNEQFF
TRBJ2-7 . TRBV6-6 CASSYSGQAFHEQYF
TRBJ1-1 . TRBV7-3 CASSSGSPGAEAFF
TRBJ2-5 . TRBV7-2 CASSPGWGQETQYF
TRBJ2-1 TRBD1 TRBV5-4 CASSLQGANEQFF
TRBJ1-2 TRBD1 TRBV5-8 CASSLFPQGAGGYTF
TRBJ2-1 . TRBV29-1 CSVEASWDEQFF
TRBJ2-7 . TRBV7-2 CASSTDPRDYEQYF
TRBJ1-1 . TRBV19 CASSITGKNTEAFF
TRBJ2-7 TRBD1 TRBV6-6 CASSYPKGAYEQYF
TRBJ1-1 TRBD1 TRBV2 CASRDRGMVNTEAFF
TRBJ2-1 TRBD2 TRBV4-2 CASSPGLAEYNEQFF
TRBJ2-3 . TRBV7-9 CASSLYRGLQLTDTQYF
TRBJ2-7 TRBD2 TRBV4-2 CASSQEFDGGAGHEQYF
TRBJ1-5 . TRBV19 CASSIEGRGAGQPQHF
TRBJ2-3 TRBD2 TRBV27 CASSLSDSGRGTDTQYF
TRBJ1-3 . TRBV19 CATRRGGFSGNTIYF
TRBJ2-3 TRBD2 TRBV11-1 CASSIQRGRTDTQYF
TRBJ2-3 TRBD1 TRBV12-5 CASGLGTGHTDTQYF
TRBJ1-1 . TRBV14 CATPEGIMNTEAFF
TRBJ2-7 . TRBV7-8 CASSLAIASYEQYF
TRBJ1-1 TRBD1 TRBV11-2 CASSFTGGAFF
TRBJ1-1 . TRBV5-6 CASSTRYRVDAEAFF
TRBJ2-6 . TRBV11-2 CASSLSWGQGFNVLTF
TRBJ1-5 TRBD1 TRBV4-2 CASSWTGGQPQHF
TRBJ1-6 . TRBV30 CAWTQGVNSPLHF
TRBJ1-6 . TRBV9 CASGLLNSPLHF
TRBJ2-5 TRBD2 TRBV9 CASSVGLAGGTETQYF
TRBJ1-5 . TRBV7-2 CASSQDRHQPQHF
TRBJ1-1 . TRBV9 CASSANPIGGHLNTEAFF
TRBJ2-2 TRBD2 TRBV27 CASSLSASGATGELFF
TRBJ2-2 . TRBV2 CASSDEWELFF
TRBJ2-7 TRBD2 TRBV2 CASSEAGLVSGEQYF
TRBJ2-1 TRBD1 TRBV11-1 CASSGGTGGMDEQFF
TRBJ2-3 TRBD2 TRBV9 CASSVASGGSSDTQYF
TRBJ1-2 TRBD1 TRBV9 CASSNWDSPYGYTF
TRBJ2-1 TRBD2 TRBV2 CASKRGRNEQFF
TRBJ1-5 . TRBV5-1 CASSRDTNQPQHF